One and the same sample provided the 15 T cell receptor beta chains below, sequenced in a study of T cell responses to AZD1222 COVID-19 vaccine. Sequencing was performed with immunoSEQ multiplex PCR; in TCRdb, only in-frame clones are kept and a portion is missing. The table shows about 160,000 clones, with 92% occurring only once. The sample consisted of peripheral blood, taken on day 0 of MenACWY control vaccination. The receptors stem from an adult in good health.

This chain links TRBV3-1 (or the pseudogene TRBV3-2) with TRBJ2-5; D is tentatively TRBD1 or TRBD2 (5 bases each). The germline V gene has CDR1 LGHDT and CDR2 YNNKEL (reference sequence). CDR3 size: 14 residues. The V gene lost 4 bases and the J gene lost 7 bases, with 16 bases spanning the gap. For the CDR3, the DNA is TGTGCCAGCAGCCCCACGGGACCCTCGGTGACCCAGTACTTC. As protein: CASSPTGPSVTQYF.

This clone occurred a few times. The rearrangement joins TRBV7-6 to TRBJ1-6; 7 bases align to TRBD1. The germline V gene encodes CDR1 SGHVS and CDR2 FNYEAQ. The ends lost 5 bases at V and 5 bases at J; junction bases unmatched: 12. This CDR3 is 17 amino acids long. CDR3 DNA sequence: TGTGCCAGCAGCCGGACAGGCCGGGGGGTTAATAATTCACCCCTCCACTTT. It yields the protein CASSRTGRGVNNSPLHF.

This clone has a handful of counts. The chain uses TRBV5-4 and TRBJ2-1; D ambiguous. This CDR3 has 17 amino acids. V lost 0 bases to trimming and J lost 0 bases, with 13 bases between them. The germline V gene has CDR1 SGHNT and CDR2 YYREEE (reference sequence). The CDR3 sequence: CASSLEPAITSYNEQFF. CDR3 bases: TGTGCCAGCAGCTTGGAGCCCGCAATCACCTCCTACAATGAGCAGTTCTTC.

This rearrangement joins TRBV7-9 to TRBJ2-7; TRBD1 matches 7 bases. Losses at the gene ends were 5 bases for V and 5 bases for J; bases not matched to a gene: 6. The CDR3 is made up of 13 amino acids. Per the germline V gene, CDR1 is SEHNR and CDR2 is FQNEAQ (reference sequence). Here the CDR3 DNA reads TGTGCCAGCAGCCCAACAGGGGATGACGAGCAGTACTTC. It specifies CASSPTGDDEQYF.

This chain uses TRBV7-9 with TRBJ2-2; D unresolved. The CDR3 runs to 16 residues. Germline loops: CDR1 SEHNR, CDR2 FQNEAQ (reference sequence). The germline V and J ends were trimmed by 2 bases and 0 bases, with 10 bases remaining between them. CDR3 DNA sequence: TGTGCCAGCAGCTTATCAATGGGAACGAACACCGGGGAGCTGTTTTTT. Protein: CASSLSMGTNTGELFF.

This chain links TRBV11-2 with TRBJ2-5, with TRBD1 as a possible D gene (5 bases). CDR1 and CDR2 from the germline V gene are SGHAT and FQNNGV. V was clipped by 5 bases and J by 0 bases, with 16 bases between them. CDR3 size: 16 residues. In nucleotides, the CDR3 is TGTGCCAGCAGCCGTCCGAAGGGGATGTACCAAGAGACCCAGTACTTC. Translation gives CASSRPKGMYQETQYF.

This clone was seen once. This sequence joins TRBV29-1 and TRBJ1-2; possibly TRBD1 for D (5 bases). The V gene lost 7 bases and the J gene lost 7 bases, with 19 bases spanning the gap. Looked up from germline, CDR1 is SQVTM and CDR2 is ANQGSEA. The CDR3 has 13 amino acids. CDR3 DNA sequence: TGCAGCGCCGGTGAGGGGAGGGGAGGTGGCTACACCTTC. As protein: CSAGEGRGGGYTF. The full variable domain, its missing parts supplied by reference TRBV29-1 and TRBJ1-2, is SAVISQKPSRDICQRGTSLTIQCQVDSQVTMMFWYRQQPGQSLTLIATANQGSEATYESGFVIDKFPISRPNLTFSTLTVSNMSPEDSSIYLCSAGEGRGGGYTFGSGTRLTVV.

The chain couples TRBV6-1 to TRBJ2-4, with 9 bases identical to TRBD1. The V segment lost 3 bases and the J segment 1 base; nucleotides outside the gene matches: 13. The CDR3 runs to 19 residues. The germline V gene has CDR1 MNHNS and CDR2 SASEGT. This CDR3 is CASSEGGTGSMWAKNIQYF. CDR3 in DNA: TGTGCCAGCAGTGAGGGCGGGACAGGGAGCATGTGGGCCAAAAACATTCAGTACTTC.

J is TRBJ1-5 and V is TRBV5-8; D might be TRBD1 (6 bases). V lost 0 bases, J lost 4 bases, and 11 bases lay in between. Per the germline V gene, CDR1 is SGHTS and CDR2 is YDEGEE. There are 15 residues in the CDR3. The CDR3 DNA reads TGTGCCAGCAGCTTGGCGGGGGGGGCAAATCAGCCCCAGCATTTT. It codes for CASSLAGGANQPQHF.

The gene calls are TRBV11-2 and TRBJ2-7; D may correspond to TRBD1 or TRBD2 (5 bases each). Germline CDR1 is SGHAT and CDR2 is FQNNGV. This CDR3 is 19 amino acids long. V was clipped by 3 bases and J by 0 bases, with 24 bases between them. The CDR3 reads CASSFPGQPGLGYSYEQYF. The CDR3 bases are TGTGCCAGCAGCTTCCCGGGGCAACCGGGATTAGGGTACTCCTACGAGCAGTACTTC.

Comments on this clone: Sequence at one end of the junction differs from germline and may be a read error. CDR3 sequence: CASSLATGRKAGELFF. The DNA of the CDR3 is TGTGCTAGCAGCTTAGCTACAGGGAGGAAGGCCGGGGAGCTGTTTTTT. This sequence joins TRBV7-7 and TRBJ2-2; possibly TRBD1 or TRBD2 for D (6 bases each). This CDR3 contains 16 residues. CDR1 is SSHAT and CDR2 is FNYEAQ in the germline V gene (reference sequence).

The chain employs TRBV9 and TRBJ2-3; D call uncertain. CDR3 length: 15 amino acids. V shed 0 bases and J shed 1 base, with 9 bases lying between them. CDR1 and CDR2 from the germline V gene are SGDLS and YYNGEE. CDR3 protein: CASSVVVAGTDTQYF. CDR3 DNA sequence: TGTGCCAGCAGCGTAGTGGTGGCCGGCACAGATACGCAGTATTTT.

The chain has TRBV5-6 and TRBJ1-1, with 7 bases aligning to TRBD1. CDR1 and CDR2 (germline): SGHDT, YYEEEE. The CDR3 spans 14 residues. Germline trimming cut 4 bases from V and 4 bases from J; bases unmatched to any gene: 7. This CDR3 is CASSVQGPSTEAFF. CDR3 bases: TGTGCCAGCAGCGTACAGGGGCCCTCCACTGAAGCTTTCTTT.

This chain uses TRBV30 with TRBJ2-4; D possibly corresponds to TRBD2 (6 bases). Germline V lookup: CDR1 GTSNPN, CDR2 SVGIG (reference sequence). This CDR3 comprises 14 residues. The V gene lost 8 bases and the J gene lost 1 base, with 15 bases spanning the gap. CDR3 DNA sequence: TGTGCCGGGGGAGGAGAGCCGGCCAAAAACATTCAGTACTTC. Protein product: CAGGGEPAKNIQYF.

The chain combines TRBV4-2 with TRBJ1-2; no definite D call. This CDR3 comprises 17 residues. Germline V gene sequence: CDR1 LGHNA, CDR2 YNFKEQ. V was clipped by 0 bases and J by 4 bases, with 18 bases between them. CDR3 region: CASSQDLIGWGIYGYTF. The CDR3 DNA follows: TGTGCCAGCAGCCAAGATCTGATTGGGTGGGGAATCTATGGCTACACCTTC.